The source of this T cell receptor (beta chain) is a study of cytomegalovirus exposure and HLA in healthy donors (dated by TCRdb to between 2016 and 2019). In the study overall: According to a later analysis, the roughly 120 validation repertoires were produced on the same platform as the approximately 690 repertoires of the first cohort. High-throughput TCR immunosequencing, statistical association of individual TCRs with disease status, and machine learning were combined to predict cytomegalovirus infection status. The study was designed to test whether signatures of past pathogen exposure could be identified by cataloging public T cell receptors. Along with the approximately 650-subject first cohort, a separate validation cohort of over a hundred different subjects was used. The full study reports these points: A later analysis lacked HLA typing for the validation cohort, so it scored co-occurrence in that cohort across all 130 or so repertoires. Three of the identified cytomegalovirus-associated TCR beta chains were confirmed in vitro to be specific for cytomegalovirus antigens. The study listed approximately 150 TCR beta chains as associated with cytomegalovirus. The authors suggested that the approach could potentially be generalized to other disease states and immunological phenotypes. Of the cluster scores, about 94% were above 0 in a later analysis, which found that TCRs clustered in the first cohort also tended to co-occur in the 110 or so validation repertoires. Across donors, most TCR sequences were observed very rarely, whereas some public TCRs were present in many individuals. Cytomegalovirus status was reported to be diagnosed by the classifier with high specificity and sensitivity in both the original and validation cohorts.

On this clone itself: It has no known antigen specificity. Base qualities are not at hand, and no much larger clone is one base apart.

Donors formed part of the validation cohort, which comprised over a hundred subjects and was distinct from the first cohort of 690 or so subjects. Receptor amplification or capture employed the immunoSEQ multiplex PCR assay. In the paper's pipeline: A statistical classification framework was built for diagnosing cytomegalovirus status from the catalog of TCR beta chain sequences. As stored in TCRdb, this immuneACCESS dataset retains in-frame rearrangements with V and J assigned. A fraction of the clones does not appear; measured against another copy, unresolved V genes explain less than half of the discrepancy, and the remainder lacks a known reason. That table furnishes V, J and clone size, whereas the DNA furnished D and trimming. For this sample there are about 400,000 clones; 80% to 90% appear just once. The ten largest clones capture 0.83% of the sample. Taken from the germline V gene, the CDR1 and CDR2 loops are MNHNS and SASEGT. From V the trimming removes 4 bases and from J it removes 1 base, while the gene matches leave 5 bases of the junction unaccounted for. From the cysteine through the phenylalanine, the CDR3 covers 15 amino acids. Just CDR3 DNA is preserved here, 45 bases in frame from base 1.

This TCR came from a woman under 30 in good health and CMV-seronegative. Here the chain combines TRBV6-1 and TRBJ2-3, with 7 bases aligning to TRBD2. Sequencing input: PBMCs. The DNA sequence reads TGTGCCAGCAGTGGGGGTGCGGGGGGCACAGATACGCAGTATTTT. It is translated as CASSGGAGGTDTQYF.